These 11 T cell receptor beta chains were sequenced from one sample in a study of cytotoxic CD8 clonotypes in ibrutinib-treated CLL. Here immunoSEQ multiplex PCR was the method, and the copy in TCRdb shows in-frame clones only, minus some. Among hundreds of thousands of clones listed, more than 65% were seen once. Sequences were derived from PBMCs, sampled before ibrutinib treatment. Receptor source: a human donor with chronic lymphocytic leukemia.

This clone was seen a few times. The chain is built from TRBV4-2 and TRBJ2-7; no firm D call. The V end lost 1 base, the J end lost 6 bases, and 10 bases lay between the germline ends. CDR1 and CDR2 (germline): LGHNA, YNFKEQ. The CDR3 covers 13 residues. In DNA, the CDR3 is TGTGCCAGCAGCCAAGTTGGAAAGCGCGAGCAGTACTTC. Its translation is CASSQVGKREQYF.

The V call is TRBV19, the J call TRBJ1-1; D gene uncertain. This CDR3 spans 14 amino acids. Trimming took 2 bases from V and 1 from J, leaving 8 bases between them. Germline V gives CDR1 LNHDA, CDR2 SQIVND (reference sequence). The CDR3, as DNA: TGTGCCAGTAGTATATTCGCGGGGAACACTGAAGCTTTCTTT. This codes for CASSIFAGNTEAFF. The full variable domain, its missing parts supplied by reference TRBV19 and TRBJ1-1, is DGGITQSPKYLFRKEGQNVTLSCEQNLNHDAMYWYRQDPGQGLRLIYYSQIVNDFQKGDIAEGYSVSREKKESFPLTVTSAQKNPTAFYLCASSIFAGNTEAFFGQGTRLTVV.

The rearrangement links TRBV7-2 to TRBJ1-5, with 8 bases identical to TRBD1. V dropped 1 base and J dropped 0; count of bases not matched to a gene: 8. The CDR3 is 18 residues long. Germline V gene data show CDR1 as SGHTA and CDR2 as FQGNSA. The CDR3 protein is CASSLVGTGLYSNQPQHF. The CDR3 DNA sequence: TGTGCCAGCAGCTTAGTAGGGACAGGCCTATATAGCAATCAGCCCCAGCATTTT.

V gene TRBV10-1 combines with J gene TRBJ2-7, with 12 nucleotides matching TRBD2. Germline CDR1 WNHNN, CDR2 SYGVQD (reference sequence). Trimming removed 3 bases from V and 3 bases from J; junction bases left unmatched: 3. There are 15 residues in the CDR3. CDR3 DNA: TGCGCCAGCAGTGATACTAGCGGGAGGTTCTACGAGCAGTACTTC. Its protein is CASSDTSGRFYEQYF.

The CDR3, as DNA: TGTGCCATCAGGACAGGAGACCAAGAGACCCAGTACTTC. Its protein product is CAIRTGDQETQYF. The chain carries TRBV10-3 and TRBJ2-5; D is possibly TRBD1 (6 bases). In germline, CDR1 is ENHRY, CDR2 SYGVKD. This CDR3 is 13 amino acids long. Trimming left V 6 bases short and J 0 bases short, with 8 bases between.

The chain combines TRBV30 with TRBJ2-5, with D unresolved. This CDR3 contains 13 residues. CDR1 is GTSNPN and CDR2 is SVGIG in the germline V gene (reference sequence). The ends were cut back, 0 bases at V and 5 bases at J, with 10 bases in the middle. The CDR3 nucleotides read TGTGCCTGGAGTGTAAAGCTCGGGGAGACCCAGTACTTC. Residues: CAWSVKLGETQYF.

The CDR3 is CASSQQLGDTQYF. The DNA for the CDR3 is TGTGCCAGCAGTCAGCAGTTGGGAGATACGCAGTATTTT. The chain employs TRBV4-2 and TRBJ2-3; the D is unclear. Trimming cost V 6 bases and J 5 bases, with 12 bases left between them. Per the germline V gene, CDR1 is LGHNA and CDR2 is YNFKEQ. The CDR3 spans 13 residues.

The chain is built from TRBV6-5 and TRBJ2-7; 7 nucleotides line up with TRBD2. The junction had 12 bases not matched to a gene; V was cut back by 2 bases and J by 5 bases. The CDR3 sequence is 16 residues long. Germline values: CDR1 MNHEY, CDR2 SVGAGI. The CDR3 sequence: CASSYQGLEVFDEQYF. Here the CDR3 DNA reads TGTGCCAGCAGTTACCAAGGACTAGAGGTATTTGACGAGCAGTACTTC.

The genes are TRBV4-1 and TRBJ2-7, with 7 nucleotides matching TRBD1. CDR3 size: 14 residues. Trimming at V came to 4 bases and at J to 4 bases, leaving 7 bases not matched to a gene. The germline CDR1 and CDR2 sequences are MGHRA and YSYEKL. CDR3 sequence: CASSLPGGRYEQYF. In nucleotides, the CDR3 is TGCGCCAGCAGCCTACCAGGGGGAAGATACGAGCAGTACTTC.

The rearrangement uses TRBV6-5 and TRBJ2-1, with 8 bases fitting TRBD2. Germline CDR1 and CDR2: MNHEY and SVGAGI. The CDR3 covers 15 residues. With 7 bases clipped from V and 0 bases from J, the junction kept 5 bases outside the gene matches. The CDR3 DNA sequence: TGTGCCAGCACCTCCGCGGGGGGCTCCTACAATGAGCAGTTCTTC. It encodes CASTSAGGSYNEQFF.

The CDR3 DNA is TGTGCCAGCAGCGAAGCGGTTTCGCAAGAGACCCAGTACTTC. Encoded protein: CASSEAVSQETQYF. The chain uses TRBV7-9 and TRBJ2-5, with D possibly matching TRBD2 (5 bases). V was shortened by 5 bases and J by 2 bases, with 12 bases between the two germline ends. The CDR3 spans 14 residues. Germline CDR1 and CDR2: SEHNR and FQNEAQ (reference sequence).